A single TCR beta chain is shown here with its context. Its antigen is still unknown. For the second PCR, which ran for about 7 to 11 cycles, a sample-barcoded 5' primer and a J-beta primer mix were used. A 12-random-nucleotide template-switch adaptor tagged each cDNA molecule. One entry per CDR3 protein results from TCRdb running MiXCR on the 5' RACE reads. The sample has around 1,700,000 distinct CDR3 sequences; roughly 30% are singletons. The data stem from a study of blood T cells in healthy people across ages. Study outcomes and limitations: Diversity was estimated from one million T cells, and these estimates were considered underestimates.

In terms of origin and age, donors were healthy Caucasian individuals from Russia aged about 6 to 90. Drawing of peripheral blood yielded 8.5 to 10 milliliters from each donor. Germline V gene sequence: CDR1 DFQATT, CDR2 SNEGSKA (reference sequence). The V gene end was trimmed by 5 bases and the J gene end by 2 bases; junction bases not matched to a gene: 8. The CDR3 extends over 14 amino acids. Sequenced input: blood. The genes are TRBV20-1 and TRBJ2-7; TRBD2 agrees at 8 bases. This sequence originates from a woman aged 30 to 39 in good health. This CDR3 reads CSALSGSNPYEQYF. CDR3 in DNA: TGCAGTGCTCTAAGCGGGAGTAACCCCTACGAGCAGTACTTC.